One T cell receptor (beta chain) is described in this entry. The repertoire was sequenced with immunoSEQ multiplex PCR; TCRdb's copy has only in-frame clones and lacks some. Of roughly 200,000 clones listed, nearly 90% were seen once; the top ten hold roughly 0.56%. Trimming cost V 0 bases and J 4 bases; bases outside gene matches: 4. Germline CDR1 GTSNPN, CDR2 SVGIG (reference sequence). This CDR3 is 14 amino acids long. The record originates from a study of blood T cell repertoires in COVID-19. Study-wide context: Nucleic acid was either cDNA or gDNA, and it came from T cells, B-cell-depleted T cells, or PBMCs.

The chain joins TRBV30 to TRBJ1-1, with 8 bases matching TRBD1. The sequenced sample consisted of peripheral blood. This TCR came from a man aged 50 to 60 with acute or convalescent COVID-19. In nucleotides, the CDR3 is TGTGCCTGGAGTGTACTTACAGGGGGCACTGAAGCTTTCTTT. It codes for CAWSVLTGGTEAFF.